The present TCR beta chain was sequenced within a study of T cell responses to AZD1222 COVID-19 vaccine. Remarks on this clone: Its antigen remains unknown.

Findings and caveats of the study: Seropositivity was recorded at baseline in only 5 or 6 AZD1222 recipients. Two AZD1222 doses significantly raised spike-specific TCR breadth and depth over controls.

Generated by immunoSEQ multiplex PCR, the TCRdb table keeps only in-frame clones and is missing some. The table lists around 150,000 clones, roughly 91% of them singletons, with around 7.1% in the top ten. The origin of this receptor is an adult who received the AZD1222 COVID-19 vaccine. Sequenced material: peripheral blood, taken 28 days after the second AZD1222 dose.

Here the CDR3 reads CASSQANRGSYVRDTGELFF. In DNA form, the CDR3 reads TGCGCCAGCAGCCAGGCCAATCGCGGCAGCTACGTTCGGGACACCGGGGAGCTGTTTTTT. This chain joins TRBV4-1 and TRBJ2-2, with no clear D. Deletions cut 3 bases from V and 3 bases from J, with 26 bases between. Per the germline V gene, CDR1 is MGHRA and CDR2 is YSYEKL. The CDR3 sequence is 20 residues long.